This TCR beta chain was recovered during a study of breast tumors, draining lymph nodes, adjacent tissues (dated by TCRdb to 2016 to 2017). With regard to the full study: The study compared TCR beta repertoires across tumor, adjacent nontumor tissue and axillary lymph nodes from breast cancer patients. The study was designed to assess the relationships and possible T-cell exchange between tumor, surrounding tissue and draining lymph node repertoires in human breast cancer. Broad study findings and their caveats: In luminal-like breast cancer, tumor and nontumor tissue repertoires resembled each other significantly more than in basal-like breast cancer. The study presented the conclusion that tumor T cells originate in lymph nodes as consistent with a hypothesis, not as something directly demonstrated. A scenario in which most tumor T cells derive from the lymph node and then expand within tumor tissue was judged to be consistent with the data. T-cell repertoire diversity in tumors was found to be lower than in lymph nodes but higher than in nontumor tissue, and preferential V and J gene usage was observed.

Lymph node samples came from the axillary draining lymph nodes of breast cancer patients. Sequencing used an Illumina HiSeq 2000. Multiplex PCR amplification was used to generate the TCR beta chain libraries. High-throughput sequencing was used to analyze the amplified TCR beta chain products. TCRdb reran the public reads through fastp at Q25 and MiXCR, keeping productive beta chains. One record per CDR3 amino acid sequence lists the most common genes and DNA. The sample table holds about 110,000 distinct CDR3 sequences, of which around 30% were seen once. The ten largest clones take up approximately 6% of the sample. From the cysteine up to the phenylalanine, the CDR3 has a length of 12 residues. The CDR3 DNA has 36 bases and is translated from base 1. The germline V gene encodes CDR1 MNHNS and CDR2 SASEGT. Cut back by 1 base and 10 bases, the V and J ends lie 8 bases apart. This clonotype was seen repeatedly, ten times or more. The antigen this receptor binds is unknown. No much larger clonotype is one base removed from it; base qualities were not supplied.

This clonotype originated in a female donor with breast cancer. Some clones in this sample may be carry-over from other donors' samples. The sequenced sample was axillary lymph node tissue. The chain employs TRBV6-1 and TRBJ2-4; the D gene is not confidently resolved. The nucleotides are TGTGCCAGCAGTGAAGTAGAAGGAATTCAGTACTTC. Translated, this gives CASSEVEGIQYF.